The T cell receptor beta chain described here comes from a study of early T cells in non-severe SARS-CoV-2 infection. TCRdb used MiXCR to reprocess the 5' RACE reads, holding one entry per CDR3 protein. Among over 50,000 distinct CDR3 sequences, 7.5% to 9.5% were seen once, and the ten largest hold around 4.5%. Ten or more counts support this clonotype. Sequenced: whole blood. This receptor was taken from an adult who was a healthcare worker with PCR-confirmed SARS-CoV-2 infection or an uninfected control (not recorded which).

DNA for the CDR3: TGTGCCAGCAGTTTTAACGTAGATACGCAGTATTTT. It specifies CASSFNVDTQYF. The V gene is TRBV12-3 or TRBV12-4, the J gene TRBJ2-3; the D is unclear. V lost 3 bases, J lost 5 bases, and 6 bases lay in between. This CDR3 comprises 12 residues.